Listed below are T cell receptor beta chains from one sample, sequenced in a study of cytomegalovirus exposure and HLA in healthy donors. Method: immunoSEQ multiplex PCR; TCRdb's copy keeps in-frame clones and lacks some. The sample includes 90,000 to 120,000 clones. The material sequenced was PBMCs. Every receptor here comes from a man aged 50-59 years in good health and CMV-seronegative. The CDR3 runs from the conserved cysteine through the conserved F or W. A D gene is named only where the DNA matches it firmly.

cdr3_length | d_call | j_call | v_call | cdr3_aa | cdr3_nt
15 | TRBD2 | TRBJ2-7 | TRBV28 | CASSLLTSGSYEQYF | TGTGCCAGCAGTTTATTAACTAGCGGATCCTACGAGCAGTACTTC
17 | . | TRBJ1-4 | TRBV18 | CASSPGAARALGEKLFF | TGTGCCAGCTCACCAGGGGCAGCCCGGGCGTTAGGTGAAAAACTGTTTTTT
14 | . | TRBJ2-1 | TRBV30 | CAWKPEVSYNEQFF | TGTGCCTGGAAGCCGGAGGTCTCCTACAATGAGCAGTTCTTC
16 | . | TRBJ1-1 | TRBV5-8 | CASSRTTTGPNTEAFF | TGTGCCAGCAGCCGGACGACCACAGGACCGAACACTGAAGCTTTCTTT
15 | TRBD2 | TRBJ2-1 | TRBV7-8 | CASSSRLAGYNEQFF | TGTGCCAGCAGCTCTAGACTAGCGGGGTACAATGAGCAGTTCTTC
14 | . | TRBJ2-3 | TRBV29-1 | CSVVASAGTDTQYF | TGCAGCGTTGTCGCTAGCGCGGGCACAGATACGCAGTATTTT
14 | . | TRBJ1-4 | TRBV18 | CASSPPGDSEKLFF | TGTGCCAGCTCACCACCGGGAGATAGTGAAAAACTGTTTTTT
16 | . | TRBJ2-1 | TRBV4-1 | CASSLHDGGGYNEQFF | TGCGCCAGCAGCCTCCACGACGGGGGAGGCTACAATGAGCAGTTCTTC
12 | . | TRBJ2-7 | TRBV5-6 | CASSLAHYEQYF | TGTGCCAGCAGCTTGGCCCATTACGAGCAGTACTTC
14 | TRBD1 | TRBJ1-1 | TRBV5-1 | CASFPGGADTEAFF | TGCGCCAGCTTTCCAGGGGGCGCGGACACTGAAGCTTTCTTT
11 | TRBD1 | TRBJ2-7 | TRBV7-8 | CASSLGQPQYF | TGTGCCAGCAGCTTGGGACAGCCGCAGTACTTC
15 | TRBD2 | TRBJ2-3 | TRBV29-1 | CSVVWLAVLEDTQYF | TGCAGCGTTGTTTGGCTAGCGGTACTAGAGGATACGCAGTATTTT
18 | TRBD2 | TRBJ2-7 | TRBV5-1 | CASSRVGTSAFYHYEQYF | TGCGCCAGCAGCCGGGTTGGGACTAGCGCTTTCTACCACTACGAGCAGTACTTC
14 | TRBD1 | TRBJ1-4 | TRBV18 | CASSPTGGDEKLFF | TGTGCCAGCTCACCGACAGGGGGCGATGAAAAACTGTTTTTT
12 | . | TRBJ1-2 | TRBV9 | CASSDRVYGYTF | TGTGCCAGCAGCGACAGGGTCTATGGCTACACCTTC
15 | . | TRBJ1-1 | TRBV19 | CASSIAGGINTEAFF | TGTGCCAGTAGTATAGCTGGGGGGATAAACACTGAAGCTTTCTTT
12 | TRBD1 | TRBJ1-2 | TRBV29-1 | CSVRQGSYGYTF | TGCAGCGTTCGACAGGGGAGCTATGGCTACACCTTC
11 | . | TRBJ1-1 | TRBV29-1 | CSASRRTEAFF | TGCAGCGCCTCCCGGCGGACTGAAGCTTTCTTT
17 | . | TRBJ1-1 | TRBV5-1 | CASSPPGQGFMNTEAFF | TGCGCCAGCAGCCCGCCGGGGCAGGGGTTCATGAACACTGAAGCTTTCTTT
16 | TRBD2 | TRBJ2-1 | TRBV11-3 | CASSLRSSGGYNEQFF | TGTGCCAGCAGCTTGAGGAGTTCGGGAGGGTACAATGAGCAGTTCTTC
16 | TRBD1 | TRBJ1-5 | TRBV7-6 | CASSQGQGNSNQPQHF | TGTGCCAGCAGCCAAGGACAGGGAAATAGCAATCAGCCCCAGCATTTT
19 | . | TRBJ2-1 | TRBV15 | CATSKGQLGLIAGTNEQFF | TGTGCCACCAGCAAAGGACAACTAGGACTAATAGCAGGGACCAATGAGCAGTTCTTC
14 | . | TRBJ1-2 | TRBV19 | CASSIWSRNYGYTF | TGTGCCAGTAGTATTTGGTCACGGAACTATGGCTACACCTTC